A single sample is the source of the 30 T cell receptor beta chains below, sequenced in a study of identifying expanded T cells in peripheral blood. TCRdb's copy holds only in-frame clones and misses some; the assay was immunoSEQ multiplex PCR. There are 110,000 or so clones in the sample; approximately 90% occur only once, and just under 8.5% lies in the top ten. The sequenced material came from blood. These receptors originate from a person between 18 and 69 years old in good health.

The chain recombines TRBV29-1 with TRBJ2-7; D is perhaps TRBD1 or TRBD2 (5 bases each). The germline V gene has CDR1 SQVTM and CDR2 ANQGSEA. The CDR3 length is 15 residues. With 0 bases removed from V and 4 bases from J, the gap between germline ends came to 16 bases. The CDR3 coding sequence is TGCAGCGTTGAAGATGTTAGGGGTGGGGGTTACGAGCAGTACTTC. Translation gives CSVEDVRGGGYEQYF.

The chain employs TRBV9 and TRBJ1-2, with a possible D match to TRBD1 (6 bases). Germline-derived CDR1 and CDR2 are SGDLS and YYNGEE. V lost 4 bases and J 4 bases, leaving 14 bases between the germline ends. The CDR3 is 14 amino acids. The CDR3 spells CASSWGPAPYGYTF. CDR3 bases: TGTGCCAGCAGCTGGGGGCCGGCCCCCTATGGCTACACCTTC. Drawing the rest from reference TRBV9 and TRBJ1-2, the complete variable domain is DSGVTQTPKHLITATGQRVTLRCSPRSGDLSVYWYQQSLDQGLQFLIQYYNGEERAKGNILERFSAQQFPDLHSELNLSSLELGDSALYFCASSWGPAPYGYTFGSGTRLTVV.

The table lists this clone with a count of one. The genes are TRBV30 and TRBJ1-4; 7 nucleotides line up with TRBD1. J was trimmed by 3 bases and V by 2 bases; bases with no gene match: 15. In germline, CDR1 is GTSNPN, CDR2 SVGIG (reference sequence). CDR3 length equals 18 residues. CDR3 sequence reads: CAWSSRFFRGTANEKLFF. CDR3 DNA sequence: TGTGCCTGGAGTTCAAGGTTTTTCAGGGGGACAGCTAATGAAAAACTGTTTTTT. Full variable domain (remainder filled in from reference TRBV30 and TRBJ1-4): SQTIHQWPATLVQPVGSPLSLECTVEGTSNPNLYWYRQAAGRGLQLLFYSVGIGQISSEVPQNLSASRPQDRQFILSSKKLLLSDSGFYLCAWSSRFFRGTANEKLFFGSGTQLSVL.

The V gene is TRBV7-8, the J gene TRBJ1-5, with D hard to call. The V end lost 5 bases, the J end lost 4 bases, and 9 bases lay between the germline ends. The CDR3 has 13 amino acids. Germline V gene data show CDR1 as SGHVS and CDR2 as FQNEAQ. Here the CDR3 reads CASSLRENQPQHF. CDR3 coding DNA: TGTGCCAGCAGCCTCCGGGAGAATCAGCCCCAGCATTTT.

CDR3 loop: CATSRDRTSDGELFF. The CDR3 DNA is TGTGCCACCAGCAGAGATCGGACCTCCGACGGGGAGCTGTTTTTT. The rearrangement uses TRBV15 and TRBJ2-2, with D unresolved. From germline, CDR1 is LNHNV and CDR2 YYDKDF (reference sequence). Trimming took 0 bases from V and 7 from J, leaving 12 bases between them. There are 15 residues in the CDR3.

The chain uses TRBV28 and TRBJ2-3; no clear D gene. CDR3 size: 14 residues. V was cut by 3 bases and J by 0 bases, with 7 bases left in between. Germline lookup yields CDR1 MDHEN and CDR2 SYDVKM. The CDR3 bases are TGTGCCAGCAGTTTGTCATATAGCACAGATACGCAGTATTTT. Translation: CASSLSYSTDTQYF.

This chain uses TRBV6-5 with TRBJ1-1; tentatively, D is TRBD1 (5 bases). The V end was cut by 7 bases, the J end by 5 bases, with 14 bases between. CDR1 and CDR2 (germline): MNHEY, SVGAGI. The CDR3 loop spans 13 amino acids. CDR3: CASTLGGRTEAFF. CDR3 in DNA: TGTGCCAGCACTCTGGGGGGTAGGACTGAAGCTTTCTTT.

The V gene is TRBV28, the J gene TRBJ2-7; 7 bases align to TRBD1. The CDR3 runs 13 residues. CDR1 MDHEN and CDR2 SYDVKM come from the germline V gene. Germline trimming cut 4 bases from V and 7 bases from J; bases unmatched to any gene: 7. CDR3 residues: CASSSWDRFEQYF. In DNA form, the CDR3 reads TGTGCCAGCAGTTCCTGGGACAGATTTGAGCAGTACTTC.

This chain joins TRBV7-6 and TRBJ1-6, with 7 bases that match TRBD1. With 5 bases clipped from V and 6 bases from J, the junction kept 4 bases outside the gene matches. Germline V lookup: CDR1 SGHVS, CDR2 FNYEAQ. CDR3 length: 14 residues. Here the CDR3 DNA reads TGTGCCAGCAGCCCGGACAGGCTTAATTCACCCCTCCACTTT. Its protein is CASSPDRLNSPLHF.

This chain joins TRBV6-1 and TRBJ1-1, with D perhaps matching TRBD1 (5 bases). Trimming took 10 bases from V and 3 from J, leaving 18 bases between them. CDR1 and CDR2 from the germline V gene are MNHNS and SASEGT. This CDR3 has 14 amino acids. The CDR3 loop is CAIDRSSGDTEAFF. CDR3 sequence (DNA): TGTGCCATCGACCGAAGTTCGGGGGACACTGAAGCTTTCTTT.

The chain employs TRBV2 and TRBJ2-5, with D perhaps TRBD1 or TRBD2 (5 bases each). The germline gives CDR1 SNHLY, CDR2 FYNNEI. The V and J ends lost 7 bases and 7 bases respectively, with 22 bases between them. CDR3 length: 15 amino acids. DNA for the CDR3: TGTGCCAGCACCGCTCAATTCGGACGGGGCGGGACCCAGTACTTC. Encoded protein: CASTAQFGRGGTQYF.

The V call is TRBV7-9, the J call TRBJ1-5; 7 bases are shared with TRBD1. After removal of 4 bases from V and 6 bases from J, the junction contained 6 bases not matched to a gene. The CDR3 sequence is 14 residues long. Germline assignment: CDR1 SEHNR and CDR2 FQNEAQ (reference sequence). CDR3 nucleotide sequence: TGTGCCAGCAGCTCCCGGGACAGCGGTCAGCCCCAGCATTTT. It yields the protein CASSSRDSGQPQHF. Looking up the rest from reference TRBV7-9 and TRBJ1-5 gives the full variable domain: DTGVSQNPRHKITKRGQNVTFRCDPISEHNRLYWYRQTLGQGPEFLTYFQNEAQLEKSRLLSDRFSAERPKGSFSTLEIQRTEQGDSAMYLCASSSRDSGQPQHFGDGTRLSIL.

The chain joins TRBV7-3 to TRBJ2-1, with TRBD2 identical over 7 bases. The junction had 9 bases not matched to a gene; V was cut back by 4 bases and J by 0 bases. The CDR3 runs 17 residues. Germline assignment: CDR1 SGHTA and CDR2 FQGTGA. CDR3 nucleotides: TGTGCCAGCAGCTCCAACCCGGGCGGGGGCTCCTACAATGAGCAGTTCTTC. Residues: CASSSNPGGGSYNEQFF.

This clone was recorded once. The chain links TRBV5-4 to TRBJ2-1; D is unclear. Germline V gene sequence: CDR1 SGHNT, CDR2 YYREEE (reference sequence). There are 12 residues in the CDR3. Trimming removed 2 bases from V and 5 bases from J, with 5 bases in between. The CDR3 protein is CASSFTNNEQFF. The CDR3 DNA reads TGTGCCAGCAGCTTTACAAACAATGAGCAGTTCTTC.

The rearrangement uses TRBV2 and TRBJ2-7, with 7 positions matching TRBD1. CDR3 length: 13 amino acids. Unmatched junction bases numbered 2, after V lost 6 bases and J lost 0 bases. CDR1 and CDR2 from the germline V gene are SNHLY and FYNNEI. CDR3 sequence (DNA): TGTGCCAGCAGGGGGGACAGCTCCTACGAGCAGTACTTC. It translates to CASRGDSSYEQYF.

The chain joins TRBV5-1 to TRBJ2-5, with TRBD2 matching 8 bases. CDR3 length: 16 residues. Germline CDR1 reads SGHRS; CDR2 reads YFSETQ. J was trimmed by 3 bases and V by 4 bases; bases with no gene match: 11. The CDR3 region has the DNA TGCGCCAGCAGCCCTACCAGCGGGAGCGGGAAAGAGACCCAGTACTTC. It translates to CASSPTSGSGKETQYF.

The chain couples TRBV7-6 to TRBJ2-1; 14 bases are shared with TRBD2. The CDR3 spans 17 residues. Germline V gene lookup returns CDR1 SGHVS and CDR2 FNYEAQ. The J segment lost 7 bases and the V segment lost 3 bases, leaving 8 bases of the junction unmatched. The chain's CDR3 is CASSLGTSGSSLNEQFF. The DNA for the CDR3 is TGTGCCAGCAGCTTGGGGACTAGCGGGAGTTCACTAAATGAGCAGTTCTTC.

The genes are TRBV15 and TRBJ1-4; TRBD1 matches at 11 bases. This CDR3 contains 18 residues. Germline CDR1 and CDR2: LNHNV and YYDKDF (reference sequence). Trimming removed 0 bases from V and 3 bases from J; junction bases left unmatched: 6. The CDR3 DNA reads TGTGCCACCAGCAGAGAGAGGACAGGGGGCCTGTCTAATGAAAAACTGTTTTTT. This sequence encodes CATSRERTGGLSNEKLFF.

The chain links TRBV6-5 to TRBJ2-5, with D possibly TRBD1 on 6 matching bases. The J call could be wrong; TRBJ2-7 is a better fit for the DNA end. Germline V CDR1 and CDR2: MNHEY, SVGAGI. This CDR3 has 15 residues. CDR3: CASRITRTANYEQYF. In DNA, the CDR3 is TGTGCCAGCAGGATTACACGGACAGCCAACTACGAGCAGTACTTC.

This clone is a singleton in its sample. The chain joins TRBV7-9 to TRBJ2-5; tentatively, D is TRBD1 or TRBD2 (5 bases each). Trimming left V 3 bases short and J 7 bases short, with 15 bases between. Germline CDR1 and CDR2: SEHNR and FQNEAQ (reference sequence). This CDR3 contains 14 residues. The CDR3 reads CASSFPGSPRTQYF. CDR3 coding DNA: TGTGCCAGCAGCTTTCCAGGGAGCCCCCGGACCCAGTACTTC. Drawing the rest from reference TRBV7-9 and TRBJ2-5, the complete variable domain is DTGVSQNPRHKITKRGQNVTFRCDPISEHNRLYWYRQTLGQGPEFLTYFQNEAQLEKSRLLSDRFSAERPKGSFSTLEIQRTEQGDSAMYLCASSFPGSPRTQYFGPGTRLLVL.

V gene TRBV19 combines with J gene TRBJ1-5; 7 nucleotides line up with TRBD1. The V gene end was trimmed by 6 bases and the J gene end by 2 bases; junction bases not matched to a gene: 13. This CDR3 has 17 amino acids. Germline assignment: CDR1 LNHDA and CDR2 SQIVND (reference sequence). CDR3 DNA: TGTGCCAGTAGCCGGGGGGACAGTCGAGGGGGCAATCAGCCCCAGCATTTT. Protein product: CASSRGDSRGGNQPQHF.

This clone is a singleton in its sample. The chain couples TRBV10-3 to TRBJ2-5; D is possibly TRBD2 (6 bases). The CDR3 loop spans 15 amino acids. V lost 0 bases and J lost 10, with 18 bases in between. The germline CDR1 and CDR2 sequences are ENHRY and SYGVKD. This chain's CDR3 is CAISESETEGRDQYF. The CDR3, as DNA: TGTGCCATCAGTGAGTCGGAGACGGAGGGAAGGGACCAGTACTTC.

The rearrangement joins TRBV18 to TRBJ2-5; either TRBD1 or TRBD2 may fit D (5 bases each). The germline V gene encodes CDR1 KGHSH and CDR2 LQKENI. Trimming stripped 5 bases from V and 5 bases from J, with 6 bases between. The CDR3 length is 11 residues. CDR3 in DNA: TGTGCCAGCTCAGGGGGTGAGACCCAGTACTTC. It is translated as CASSGGETQYF.

The V and J genes are TRBV27 and TRBJ1-2, with a weak D call TRBD1 (6 bases). V lost 7 bases to trimming and J lost 0 bases, with 18 bases between them. This CDR3 comprises 16 residues. Germline CDR1 is MNHEY and CDR2 is SMNVEV (reference sequence). In DNA, the CDR3 is TGTGCCAGCACCTTAAGCGCATACAGGGCTAACTATGGCTACACCTTC. Residues: CASTLSAYRANYGYTF.

The chain has TRBV7-8 and TRBJ1-1; TRBD1 matches at 10 bases. The V gene end was trimmed by 6 bases and the J gene end by 3 bases; junction bases not matched to a gene: 7. In germline, CDR1 is SGHVS, CDR2 FQNEAQ. The CDR3 spans 15 residues. The CDR3 nucleotides read TGTGCCAGCAGATTGACAGGGGGCTCGGACACTGAAGCTTTCTTT. Protein product: CASRLTGGSDTEAFF.

This clone has a handful of counts. This chain joins TRBV6-6 and TRBJ2-7, with D hard to call. The CDR3 is 12 residues long. CDR1 is MNHNY and CDR2 is SVGAGI in the germline V gene (reference sequence). The ends were cut back, 0 bases at V and 7 bases at J, with 7 bases in the middle. CDR3 loop: CASSYSVGEQYF. CDR3 coding DNA: TGTGCCAGCAGTTACTCGGTAGGTGAGCAGTACTTC.

The chain recombines TRBV30 with TRBJ1-6; no reliable D call. This CDR3 contains 13 residues. The germline V gene has CDR1 GTSNPN and CDR2 SVGIG (reference sequence). Trimming stripped 4 bases from V and 6 bases from J, with 10 bases between. CDR3 DNA sequence: TGTGCCTGGACCACGGTCATTAATTCACCCCTCCACTTT. As protein: CAWTTVINSPLHF.

The rearrangement joins TRBV11-2 to TRBJ2-2; 11 positions agree with TRBD2. CDR3 length equals 16 residues. V was pared by 0 bases and J by 6 bases, with 3 bases of the junction left unmatched. Germline V gene data show CDR1 as SGHAT and CDR2 as FQNNGV. CDR3: CASSLELAGAPGELFF. The CDR3 bases are TGTGCCAGCAGCTTAGAACTAGCGGGGGCCCCCGGGGAGCTGTTTTTT.

V and J are TRBV7-9 and TRBJ2-1, with 10 bases fitting TRBD2. This CDR3 is built from 15 residues. In germline, CDR1 is SEHNR, CDR2 FQNEAQ (reference sequence). Trimming at V came to 5 bases and at J to 10 bases, leaving 11 bases not matched to a gene. The CDR3 region has the DNA TGTGCCAGCAGCGGGATCGGGACTAGCGTTAAAGAGCAGTTCTTC. The encoded protein is CASSGIGTSVKEQFF.

The chain carries TRBV5-1 and TRBJ2-1; D unresolved. CDR3 size: 15 residues. Germline-derived CDR1 and CDR2 are SGHRS and YFSETQ. V dropped 4 bases and J dropped 0 bases, with 11 bases sitting between them. CDR3 protein: CASSLLQSSYNEQFF. Here the CDR3 DNA reads TGCGCCAGCAGCCTTTTACAGAGCTCCTACAATGAGCAGTTCTTC.